What follows are 25 T cell receptor beta chains derived from one specimen sequenced in a study of T-cell reconstitution after alpha-beta-depleted transplantation in children. Molecular barcoding with unique molecular identifiers was used for the TCRbeta library. MiXCR was run by TCRdb on the PCR reads, yielding one entry per CDR3 protein. The sample has about 360,000 distinct CDR3 sequences; approximately 12% are singletons. This sample comprised PBMCs, obtained from the stem cell graft. All receptors come from a human donor who donated a stem cell graft to a child with Fanconi anemia.

V usage is TRBV10-3 and J usage is TRBJ2-1; D perhaps matches TRBD2 (5 bases). Trimming pared 6 bases from V and 9 bases from J, leaving 15 bases between. In germline, CDR1 is ENHRY, CDR2 SYGVKD. The CDR3 covers 13 residues. Here the CDR3 reads CAISSGEPGEQFF. The CDR3 DNA reads TGTGCCATCAGCTCCGGGGAACCGGGTGAGCAGTTCTTC.

This chain joins TRBV20-1 and TRBJ2-7; TRBD1 or TRBD2 may be the D gene (5 bases each). The V gene lost 3 bases and the J gene lost 3 bases, with 18 bases spanning the gap. CDR1 and CDR2 (germline): DFQATT, SNEGSKA (reference sequence). The CDR3 contains 15 residues. The CDR3 spells CSASDGARGNYEQYV. The CDR3 DNA reads TGCAGTGCTAGCGATGGGGCACGAGGGAACTACGAGCAGTACGTC.

This clonotype was observed a handful of times. The chain has TRBV5-4 and TRBJ2-2, with D possibly called TRBD1 or TRBD2 (6 bases each). From germline, CDR1 is SGHNT and CDR2 YYREEE (reference sequence). The CDR3 has 14 residues. V lost 4 bases and J lost 5, with 12 bases in between. CDR3 sequence: CASSRGLRTGELFF. DNA for the CDR3: TGTGCCAGCAGCCGGGGGCTTCGGACCGGGGAGCTGTTTTTT. The full variable domain, its missing parts supplied by reference TRBV5-4 and TRBJ2-2, is ETGVTQSPTHLIKTRGQQVTLRCSSQSGHNTVSWYQQALGQGPQFIFQYYREEENGRGNFPPRFSGLQFPNYSSELNVNALELDDSALYLCASSRGLRTGELFFGEGSRLTVL.

This clonotype came up many times. The chain employs TRBV5-1 and TRBJ2-5, with D perhaps matching TRBD1 (7 bases). Germline V gene lookup returns CDR1 SGHRS and CDR2 YFSETQ. This CDR3 region has 15 residues. V was pared by 4 bases and J by 4 bases, with 17 bases between. The CDR3 spells CASSTSQGGGETQYF. The CDR3 DNA reads TGCGCCAGCAGCACCTCGCAGGGGGGTGGAGAGACCCAGTACTTC.

This clonotype was counted a few times. This chain links TRBV6-2 or TRBV6-3 with TRBJ2-1; D unresolved. This CDR3 is built from 14 residues. CDR1 is MNHEY, CDR2 SVGEGT, per germline. Trimming left V 10 bases short and J 0 bases short, with 13 bases between. DNA for the CDR3: TGTGCCATTGACTCCCCGAGCTCCTACAATGAGCAGTTCTTC. Translated, it gives CAIDSPSSYNEQFF.

The rearrangement links TRBV9 to TRBJ1-2; D gene ambiguous. This CDR3 region has 17 residues. With 0 bases removed from V and 3 bases from J, the gap between germline ends came to 18 bases. Germline CDR1 and CDR2: SGDLS and YYNGEE. The CDR3 sequence is CASSVEGSVSNHYGYTF. For the CDR3, the DNA is TGTGCCAGCAGCGTAGAAGGCTCAGTGAGCAATCACTATGGCTACACCTTC.

This clonotype was detected a few times. The junction and the germline gene differ at one end; a read error may be behind it. The CDR3, as DNA: TGTGCCACCAGTCGGGACAGGGTCCCTGAAGCTTTCTTT. Residues: CATSRDRVPEAFF. The chain joins TRBV10-3 to TRBJ1-1; 9 bases are a match to TRBD1. The CDR3 runs 13 residues. Germline CDR1 and CDR2: ENHRY and SYGVKD.

This clonotype turned up a few times. J is TRBJ2-1 and V is TRBV10-2, with TRBD2 as a possible D gene (6 bases). CDR3 length: 13 amino acids. With 4 bases removed from V and 4 bases from J, the gap between germline ends came to 8 bases. The V gene's germline CDR1 is WSHSY and CDR2 SAAADI. The CDR3 is CASSAGVYNEQFF. DNA for the CDR3: TGCGCCAGCAGTGCGGGAGTTTACAATGAGCAGTTCTTC.

This clonotype was detected ten times or more. J is TRBJ2-1 and V is TRBV2; D gene unclear. The germline V and J ends were trimmed by 3 bases and 3 bases, with 6 bases remaining between them. Looked up from germline, CDR1 is SNHLY and CDR2 is FYNNEI. The CDR3 has 13 residues. The CDR3: CASSEIGYNEQFF. CDR3 in DNA: TGTGCCAGCAGTGAGATTGGCTACAATGAGCAGTTCTTC.

The genes are TRBV4-3 and TRBJ2-1, with D possibly being TRBD1 (6 bases). Trimming took 1 base from V and 5 from J, leaving 12 bases between them. The germline V gene has CDR1 LGHNA and CDR2 YSLEER. The CDR3 is made up of 15 amino acids. CDR3 in amino acids: CASSQAWQGNNEQFF. As DNA, the CDR3 is TGCGCCAGCAGCCAAGCCTGGCAGGGGAACAATGAGCAGTTCTTC.

This clonotype occurred a few times. J is TRBJ2-2 and V is TRBV20-1; maybe TRBD1 (6 bases). CDR1 and CDR2 from the germline V gene are DFQATT and SNEGSKA (reference sequence). Deletions cut 3 bases from V and 4 bases from J, with 12 bases between. The CDR3 loop spans 14 amino acids. CDR3 in DNA: TGCAGTGCTAGCTACAGGGCGGGCACCGGGGAGCTGTTTTTT. Translation: CSASYRAGTGELFF.

A few counts support this clonotype. The rearrangement joins TRBV29-1 to TRBJ2-3; D call uncertain. Trimming shortened V by 7 bases and J by 2 bases, and 7 bases separated the two germline ends. The germline V gene encodes CDR1 SQVTM and CDR2 ANQGSEA. The CDR3 loop spans 11 amino acids. The CDR3 coding sequence is TGCAGCGCCCGTTCCACAGATACGCAGTATTTT. Its protein product is CSARSTDTQYF.

This clonotype was seen at least ten times. The V call is TRBV5-1, the J call TRBJ1-1, with D uncertain. Trimming removed 2 bases at V and 1 base at J, with 9 bases between. Looked up from germline, CDR1 is SGHRS and CDR2 is YFSETQ. The CDR3 is 14 amino acids. This CDR3 is CASSLRQENTEAFF. CDR3 nucleotide sequence: TGCGCCAGCAGCTTAAGGCAGGAGAACACTGAAGCTTTCTTT.

This clonotype was seen at least ten times. CDR3: CASSDRDNSPLHF. The CDR3 region has the DNA TGTGCCAGCAGCGACAGGGATAATTCACCCCTCCACTTT. The gene calls are TRBV25-1 and TRBJ1-6, with 7 bases identical to TRBD1. This CDR3 contains 13 residues. J lost 5 bases, V lost 6 bases, and 1 base had no gene match. Per the germline V gene, CDR1 is MGHDK and CDR2 is SYGVNS.

The V call is TRBV11-3, the J call TRBJ2-2; D unresolved. Per germline, CDR1 SGHNT and CDR2 YENEEA. The CDR3 has 13 residues. Trimming removed 3 bases at V and 5 bases at J, with 7 bases between. CDR3 loop: CASSFQPTGELFF. The CDR3 nucleotides read TGTGCCAGCAGCTTTCAACCAACCGGGGAGCTGTTTTTT.

This clonotype was counted only a few times. This sequence joins TRBV6-1 and TRBJ1-5; D not certain. With 10 bases removed from V and 0 bases from J, the gap between germline ends came to 16 bases. CDR1 and CDR2 from the germline V gene are MNHNS and SASEGT. The CDR3 totals 15 residues. As DNA, the CDR3 is TGTGCCATACGACGGAGGCCGTATAGCAATCAGCCCCAGCATTTT. Its protein product is CAIRRRPYSNQPQHF.

The gene calls are TRBV20-1 and TRBJ1-1; D is unclear. Germline V gene lookup returns CDR1 DFQATT and CDR2 SNEGSKA (reference sequence). V was trimmed by 0 bases and J by 1 base, leaving 24 bases between them. The CDR3 has 19 amino acids. CDR3 DNA: TGCAGTGCTAGAGATCTCACGGGAGAACATACTCTCCCGAACACTGAAGCTTTCTTT. Amino acids: CSARDLTGEHTLPNTEAFF.

This clonotype was recorded a few times. The rearrangement links TRBV7-9 to TRBJ1-2; D might be TRBD1 (5 bases). Germline loops: CDR1 SEHNR, CDR2 FQNEAQ (reference sequence). The length of the CDR3 is 14 residues. Trimming pared 0 bases from V and 5 bases from J, leaving 10 bases between. The CDR3 region is CASSLAGVWYGYTF. In DNA, the CDR3 is TGTGCCAGCAGCTTAGCGGGGGTATGGTATGGCTACACCTTC.

Ten or more counts support this clonotype. The V and J genes are TRBV20-1 and TRBJ2-3; D may be TRBD1 (5 bases). CDR1 is DFQATT and CDR2 is SNEGSKA in the germline V gene (reference sequence). The CDR3 is made up of 14 amino acids. V was pared by 1 base and J by 5 bases, with 13 bases between. CDR3 loop: CSARAVTVQDTQYF. CDR3 DNA sequence: TGCAGTGCTAGAGCGGTGACAGTTCAAGATACGCAGTATTTT.

This clonotype was seen many times. The V gene is TRBV12-3 or TRBV12-4, the J gene TRBJ2-3; D is perhaps TRBD2 (7 bases). V was pared by 3 bases and J by 5 bases, with 15 bases between. The CDR3 runs 15 residues. The CDR3 region has the DNA TGTGCCAGCAGTTTGAAGGGGGGGCCAGGAGATACGCAGTATTTT. Its protein is CASSLKGGPGDTQYF.

The J gene is TRBJ2-1, the V gene TRBV9; D may be TRBD2 (6 bases). The CDR3 runs 13 residues. V was shortened by 7 bases and J by 6 bases, with 14 bases between the two germline ends. The germline V gene has CDR1 SGDLS and CDR2 YYNGEE. The CDR3 DNA reads TGTGCCAGCGGGACTTATAGCGGCAATGAGCAGTTCTTC. It yields the protein CASGTYSGNEQFF.

There are many counts of this clonotype. The V call is TRBV4-2, the J call TRBJ2-6, with D unresolved. V lost 2 bases to trimming and J lost 0 bases, with 11 bases between them. The V gene's germline CDR1 is LGHNA and CDR2 YNFKEQ. CDR3 length: 17 amino acids. The CDR3 is CASSQSGTDSGANVLTF. In nucleotides, the CDR3 is TGTGCCAGCAGCCAAAGTGGCACAGACTCTGGGGCCAACGTCCTGACTTTC.

As concerns this clonotype: Germline and junction disagree at one end, which may indicate a read error. The chain couples TRBV29-1 to TRBJ2-3, with D tentatively TRBD1 or TRBD2 (6 bases each). Germline loops: CDR1 SQVTM, CDR2 ANQGSEA. The CDR3 is 14 residues long. This chain's CDR3 is CSVESVGGTGTQYF. The CDR3 DNA reads as TGCAGCGTTGAAAGCGTGGGGGGCACAGGTACGCAGTATTTT.

This clonotype was picked up many times. J is TRBJ2-7 and V is TRBV28; tentatively, D is TRBD2 (6 bases). The CDR3 extends over 15 amino acids. The ends were cut back, 4 bases at V and 6 bases at J, with 19 bases in the middle. Germline V lookup: CDR1 MDHEN, CDR2 SYDVKM. CDR3 loop: CASSSISWTGGEQYV. DNA of the CDR3: TGTGCCAGCAGTTCCATATCCTGGACCGGGGGCGAGCAGTACGTC.

This clonotype was counted between two and nine times. The gene calls are TRBV27 and TRBJ2-1, with D possibly TRBD1 on 5 matching bases. The V gene lost 6 bases and the J gene lost 0 bases, with 12 bases spanning the gap. CDR3 size: 15 residues. Germline CDR1 MNHEY, CDR2 SMNVEV (reference sequence). Here the CDR3 reads CASSLSDSSYNEQFF. CDR3 in DNA: TGTGCCAGCAGCCTATCCGACAGCTCCTACAATGAGCAGTTCTTC.